This entry concerns a single T cell receptor beta chain. The sample is drawn from a study of memory CD4+ T cells and cytomegalovirus serostatus. Clones were read by immunoSEQ multiplex PCR, and TCRdb kept only the in-frame ones, dropping some. The table includes just under 60,000 clones, about three quarters detected once. The sort gate was single viable CD3+CD4+CD8-CD45RO+ cells for memory CD4+ T cells. Serum IgG to CMV pp150, pp28, p38 and p52 defined serostatus. The V gene end was trimmed by 5 bases and the J gene end by 1 base; junction bases not matched to a gene: 15. Germline assignment: CDR1 SEHNR and CDR2 FQNEAQ (reference sequence). CDR3 length: 18 amino acids.

The V gene is TRBV7-9, the J gene TRBJ2-3, with 7 bases matching TRBD2. The source of this sequence is an adult in good health and CMV-seronegative. Sequences were obtained from memory CD4+ T cells from blood. The CDR3 DNA is TGTGCCAGCAGCCCCCTTTCCCACAGCGGGGAGGGCACAGATACGCAGTATTTT. Translating gives CASSPLSHSGEGTDTQYF.